The rows below give T cell receptor beta chains drawn from one sample of a study of CXCR3-negative and CXCR3-positive naive CD8 T cells. TCRdb re-called the 5' RACE reads; one entry per CDR3 protein, DNA not given. This sample's table has approximately 56,000 distinct CDR3 sequences. The sample taken for sequencing was memory CD8+ T cells from blood. The receptors come from a human donor in good health. Some clones in this sample may be carry-over from other donors' samples. Both conserved end residues are part of each CDR3. Part of the rows lack a size; the others show once, few, many or a class for expanded clones.

V gene	J gene	clone size	CDR3 protein
TRBV6-6	TRBJ2-3	NA	CASSSLGERPQYF
TRBV20-1	TRBJ2-7	NA	CSASLAYEQYF
TRBV14	TRBJ2-7	NA	CASSQNTGQISYEQYF
TRBV7-3	TRBJ2-1	NA	CASSPGLPNEQFF
TRBV28	TRBJ2-3	NA	CASQLRDRGVDTQYF
TRBV20-1	TRBJ2-3	NA	CSARDRSTSTDTQYF
TRBV3-1	TRBJ2-3	NA	CASSQDPPSGARPDTQYF
TRBV2	TRBJ1-5	NA	CASSVTRGGSNQPQHF
TRBV29-1	TRBJ2-5	NA	CSAEGRPRAGTQYF
TRBV7-2	TRBJ2-7	NA	CASSLSFSRALQEEQYF
TRBV20-1	TRBJ2-7	NA	CSALYVLEAYEQYF
TRBV12-3/TRBV12-4	TRBJ2-3	NA	CASRPWDRDTHSTDTQYF
TRBV4-1	TRBJ2-3	NA	CASSTLTDTQYF
TRBV7-7	TRBJ2-1	NA	CASSSTGLGDNEQFF
TRBV9	TRBJ2-1	NA	CASSVARTSSYNEQFF
TRBV7-9	TRBJ2-1	NA	CASSSPYRANEQFF
TRBV7-9	TRBJ2-7	NA	CASSGGTSGKEQYF
TRBV4-3	TRBJ2-5	NA	CASSQGSFREAETQYF
TRBV20-1	TRBJ2-5	NA	CSATYLEQGLKQETQYF
TRBV6-2/TRBV6-3	TRBJ2-7	NA	CASREGQYDEQYF
TRBV6-2/TRBV6-3	TRBJ2-5	NA	CASTPRQGEYQETQYF
TRBV15	TRBJ2-7	NA	CATSPRQSFEQYF
TRBV7-9	TRBJ1-1	NA	CASTLGRGLDTEAFF
TRBV6-2/TRBV6-3	TRBJ2-5	NA	CASSYLADTQETQYF
TRBV24-1	TRBJ2-2	NA	CATRGLAGSTGELFF
TRBV14	TRBJ1-1	NA	CASSPILNTEAFF
TRBV20-1	TRBJ1-6	NA	CSATRDREYNSPLHF
TRBV7-9	TRBJ2-7	NA	CASSLDSIEQYF
TRBV20-1	TRBJ2-7	NA	CSASFFVRSGESSYEQYF
TRBV29-1	TRBJ2-2	NA	CSVDLLDSLTGELFF
TRBV7-9	TRBJ2-5	NA	CASSRRGNLETQYF
TRBV7-9	TRBJ2-5	NA	CASSSYVETQYF
TRBV7-6	TRBJ2-1	NA	CASSPSLKNEQFF
TRBV3-1	TRBJ1-5	medium-sized	CASSQDLRNNQPQHF
TRBV7-9	TRBJ2-7	NA	CASSSPGPTYEQYF
TRBV28	TRBJ2-7	NA	CASSTTGTYEQYF
TRBV25-1	TRBJ2-5	NA	CASSGSSSNQETQYF